These 26 T cell receptor beta chains share one sample of origin, sequenced in a study of CD8 T cells in Susac syndrome. When the RNA was reverse transcribed, random hexamers were used with an input of 0.5 to 1 ug. TCRdb ran MiXCR on the immunoSEQ multiplex PCR reads and lists one entry per CDR3 protein. The repertoire holds around 280,000 distinct CDR3 sequences, with 90% to 95% as singletons. The sample taken for sequencing was CD4+ T cells from PBMCs. Receptors originate from a human donor with multiple sclerosis.

The V and J genes are TRBV7-2 and TRBJ2-2, with D perhaps given as TRBD1 or TRBD2 (5 bases each). Looked up from germline, CDR1 is SGHTA and CDR2 is FQGNSA. This CDR3 contains 14 residues. The ends were cut back, 4 bases at V and 6 bases at J, with 12 bases in the middle. This CDR3 is CASSSYRGAGELFF. CDR3 bases: TGTGCCAGCAGCTCCTATAGAGGGGCCGGGGAGCTGTTTTTT.

The V and J genes are TRBV9 and TRBJ2-5; the D gene is possibly TRBD1 (5 bases). Germline V gene sequence: CDR1 SGDLS, CDR2 YYNGEE. V was cut by 0 bases and J by 2 bases, with 8 bases left in between. The CDR3 has 14 amino acids. The CDR3 loop reads CASSVGAGQETQYF. Written as DNA, the CDR3 is TGTGCCAGCAGCGTAGGGGCAGGGCAAGAGACCCAGTACTTC.

The chain recombines TRBV30 with TRBJ2-7, with D unclear. There are 15 residues in the CDR3. Trimming pared 3 bases from V and 2 bases from J, leaving 17 bases between. The V gene's germline CDR1 is GTSNPN and CDR2 SVGIG (reference sequence). CDR3 bases: TGTGCCTGGAGCCACACCCGGGTCCGTCCCTACGAGCAGTACTTC. This sequence encodes CAWSHTRVRPYEQYF.

The rearrangement uses TRBV11-3 and TRBJ1-2; D unresolved. Germline V gene data show CDR1 as SGHNT and CDR2 as YENEEA. Trimming took 5 bases from V and 3 from J, leaving 16 bases between them. The CDR3 extends over 15 amino acids. CDR3 nucleotides: TGTGCCAGCAGCCACAGAGGCCAAGGCGACTATGGCTACACCTTC. Its protein product is CASSHRGQGDYGYTF.

The chain couples TRBV3-1 to TRBJ2-5, with TRBD2 as a possible D gene (6 bases). Trimming removed 6 bases at V and 4 bases at J, with 12 bases between. CDR1 is LGHDT and CDR2 is YNNKEL in the germline V gene (reference sequence). CDR3 length: 13 amino acids. CDR3 sequence reads: CASRRSGVETQYF. In nucleotides, the CDR3 is TGTGCCAGCAGGAGGTCGGGAGTAGAGACCCAGTACTTC.

The V and J genes are TRBV20-1 and TRBJ2-3, with 10 nucleotides matching TRBD2. Germline V lookup: CDR1 DFQATT, CDR2 SNEGSKA (reference sequence). The CDR3 covers 14 residues. V shed 3 bases and J 4 bases; nucleotides not matched to a gene: 4. The CDR3 reads CSASVSGRPDTQYF. In DNA, the CDR3 is TGCAGTGCTAGCGTTAGCGGGAGGCCAGATACGCAGTATTTT.

In its sample, this clonotype was seen once. V usage is TRBV18 and J usage is TRBJ2-1; 10 bases are a match to TRBD2. Germline V gene data show CDR1 as KGHSH and CDR2 as LQKENI. The CDR3 sequence is 15 residues long. The trim removed 7 bases at V and 3 bases at J, leaving 6 bases unmatched. Written as DNA, the CDR3 is TGTGCCAGCTTTGCCGGACTAGCGGACTACAATGAGCAGTTCTTC. Translating gives CASFAGLADYNEQFF.

The chain links TRBV6-6 to TRBJ1-4; no clear D gene. This CDR3 spans 13 amino acids. With 2 bases removed from V and 8 bases from J, the gap between germline ends came to 9 bases. Germline V CDR1 and CDR2: MNHNY, SVGAGI (reference sequence). The CDR3 region has the DNA TGTGCCAGCAGTTACGCGCCATGGGAAAAACTGTTTTTT. Protein: CASSYAPWEKLFF.

The V and J genes are TRBV27 and TRBJ2-5, with 10 bases lining up with TRBD1. Looked up from germline, CDR1 is MNHEY and CDR2 is SMNVEV (reference sequence). V lost 5 bases, J lost 3 bases, and 6 bases stayed unmatched. This CDR3 has 15 amino acids. CDR3 protein: CASSPGQGMEETQYF. In nucleotides, the CDR3 is TGTGCCAGCAGTCCGGGACAGGGGATGGAAGAGACCCAGTACTTC.

The chain's CDR3 is CASSPQSPPYEQYF. DNA of the CDR3: TGCGCCAGCAGCCCTCAATCTCCCCCCTACGAGCAGTACTTC. The rearrangement joins TRBV5-1 to TRBJ2-7; the D is unclear. The CDR3 has 14 amino acids. Looked up from germline, CDR1 is SGHRS and CDR2 is YFSETQ. The V gene lost 4 bases and the J gene lost 2 bases, with 13 bases spanning the gap. The complete variable domain, with remaining parts taken from reference TRBV5-1 and TRBJ2-7, reads KAGVTQTPRYLIKTRGQQVTLSCSPISGHRSVSWYQQTPGQGLQFLFEYFSETQRNKGNFPGRFSGRQFSNSRSEMNVSTLELGDSALYLCASSPQSPPYEQYFGPGTRLTVT.

The genes are TRBV7-2 and TRBJ2-3; 8 bases are shared with TRBD1. Unmatched junction bases numbered 5, after V lost 3 bases and J lost 3 bases. Germline V CDR1 and CDR2: SGHTA, FQGNSA. CDR3 size: 15 residues. CDR3 residues: CASSLMGQDTDTQYF. The CDR3 nucleotides are TGTGCCAGCAGCTTGATGGGACAGGATACAGATACGCAGTATTTT.

The gene calls are TRBV2 and TRBJ1-2, with 8 bases matching TRBD1. Trimming cost V 4 bases and J 6 bases; bases outside gene matches: 7. The V gene's germline CDR1 is SNHLY and CDR2 FYNNEI. The CDR3 covers 14 residues. Written as DNA, the CDR3 is TGTGCCAGCAGTGCTAACAGGGGGGGGGATGGCTACACCTTC. This sequence encodes CASSANRGGDGYTF.

This chain connects TRBV20-1 to TRBJ2-3; TRBD2 aligns across 8 bases. The V segment lost 3 bases and the J segment 2 bases; nucleotides outside the gene matches: 7. CDR3 size: 15 residues. Per germline, CDR1 DFQATT and CDR2 SNEGSKA (reference sequence). The CDR3 coding sequence is TGCAGTGCTAGTTTCCGGACTAGCCCCACAGATACGCAGTATTTT. Amino acids: CSASFRTSPTDTQYF.

This chain links TRBV5-4 with TRBJ2-2, with D maybe TRBD2 (6 bases). Germline-derived CDR1 and CDR2 are SGHNT and YYREEE (reference sequence). V was trimmed by 6 bases and J by 7 bases, leaving 13 bases between them. The CDR3 sequence is 13 residues long. In nucleotides, the CDR3 is TGTGCCAGCACCCCACGGAGGGGCGGGGAGCTGTTTTTT. It specifies CASTPRRGGELFF.

The chain combines TRBV7-9 with TRBJ2-7; weak D call: TRBD2 (5 bases). Germline V CDR1 and CDR2: SEHNR, FQNEAQ (reference sequence). V was shortened by 4 bases and J by 2 bases, with 15 bases between the two germline ends. This CDR3 is 15 amino acids long. CDR3 in DNA: TGTGCCAGCAGCTGGTCCTCCGGGGTAACCTACGAGCAGTACTTC. Protein: CASSWSSGVTYEQYF.

V usage is TRBV29-1 and J usage is TRBJ2-3; 7 positions match TRBD2. The CDR3 contains 14 residues. CDR1 is SQVTM and CDR2 is ANQGSEA in the germline V gene. The ends lost 7 bases at V and 6 bases at J; junction bases unmatched: 13. The chain's CDR3 is CSAGEGDLGDTQYF. The CDR3 region has the DNA TGCAGCGCTGGGGAGGGCGATCTTGGGGATACGCAGTATTTT.

The J gene is TRBJ2-1, the V gene TRBV7-9; tentative D call: TRBD2 (6 bases). Deletions cut 6 bases from V and 4 bases from J, with 10 bases between. This CDR3 has 13 residues. The germline V gene has CDR1 SEHNR and CDR2 FQNEAQ (reference sequence). CDR3: CASRGREYNEQFF. The CDR3 nucleotides read TGTGCCAGCAGGGGCCGGGAGTACAATGAGCAGTTCTTC.

The chain carries TRBV2 and TRBJ2-7; TRBD1 agrees at 7 bases. CDR1 and CDR2 from the germline V gene are SNHLY and FYNNEI. The CDR3 covers 15 residues. V was clipped by 4 bases and J by 3 bases; unmatched bases: 9. The CDR3 spells CASSVWGTAIYEQYF. CDR3 coding DNA: TGTGCCAGCAGTGTTTGGGGGACAGCTATCTACGAGCAGTACTTC.

The chain employs TRBV28 and TRBJ1-1; D is uncertain. The CDR3 has 16 residues. The V gene's germline CDR1 is MDHEN and CDR2 SYDVKM. V lost 5 bases and J lost 10, with 26 bases in between. CDR3 sequence reads: CASSATPWTDTQRAFF. DNA of the CDR3: TGTGCCAGCAGTGCCACTCCCTGGACCGATACCCAACGAGCTTTCTTT.

The chain employs TRBV6-1 and TRBJ2-1; 8 bases align to TRBD1. The V segment lost 7 bases and the J segment 5 bases; nucleotides outside the gene matches: 4. The CDR3 spans 13 residues. Germline CDR1 is MNHNS and CDR2 is SASEGT. The CDR3 bases are TGTGCCAGCACGACAGGGGTTCACAATGAGCAGTTCTTC. Protein product: CASTTGVHNEQFF.

This chain uses TRBV6-1 with TRBJ2-2, with TRBD1 identical over 7 bases. Germline lookup yields CDR1 MNHNS and CDR2 SASEGT. V lost 6 bases and J lost 0; bases outside the gene matches: 7. This CDR3 is 16 amino acids long. CDR3 sequence: CASRERQGSNTGELFF. CDR3 in DNA: TGTGCCAGCAGGGAACGACAGGGCTCGAACACCGGGGAGCTGTTTTTT.

V usage is TRBV9 and J usage is TRBJ1-5; the D is unclear. The germline CDR1 and CDR2 sequences are SGDLS and YYNGEE. With 3 bases removed from V and 0 bases from J, the gap between germline ends came to 10 bases. CDR3 length: 15 amino acids. CDR3 protein: CASSAAGNSNQPQHF. The DNA of the CDR3 is TGTGCCAGCAGCGCCGCGGGGAATAGCAATCAGCCCCAGCATTTT.

The rearrangement links TRBV5-8 to TRBJ2-3; tentative D call: TRBD2 (6 bases). Germline loops: CDR1 SGHTS, CDR2 YDEGEE. The CDR3 runs to 14 residues. Trimming cost V 0 bases and J 5 bases, with 10 bases left between them. As DNA, the CDR3 is TGTGCCAGCAGCTTGGGGGGGGTTCGAGATACGCAGTATTTT. Protein sequence: CASSLGGVRDTQYF.

This sequence joins TRBV11-3 and TRBJ2-7, with 7 bases matching TRBD1. From germline, CDR1 is SGHNT and CDR2 YENEEA. The CDR3 consists of 14 residues. V shed 5 bases and J 1 base; nucleotides not matched to a gene: 5. CDR3 nucleotides: TGTGCCAGCAGCCACAGGACAGGATCCTACGAGCAGTACTTC. It specifies CASSHRTGSYEQYF.

CDR3: CASSSYGQPDYEAFF. The CDR3 region has the DNA TGTGCCAGCAGCTCTTATGGACAGCCTGACTATGAAGCTTTCTTT. The chain couples TRBV5-6 to TRBJ1-1, with a tentative D call TRBD1 (6 bases). The CDR3 loop spans 15 amino acids. V was cut by 3 bases and J by 7 bases, with 19 bases left in between. Germline assignment: CDR1 SGHDT and CDR2 YYEEEE.

The chain couples TRBV6-2 or TRBV6-3 to TRBJ1-1; D perhaps matches TRBD1 (6 bases). The V end was cut by 5 bases, the J end by 6 bases, with 16 bases between. The V gene's germline CDR1 is MNHEY and CDR2 SVGEGT. The CDR3 covers 14 residues. The CDR3 DNA reads TGTGCCAGCAGTGGATACAGGGATCCCCCTGAAGCTTTCTTT. Residues: CASSGYRDPPEAFF.